This TCR beta chain was recovered during a study of T cell responses to AZD1222 COVID-19 vaccine. The data were produced by immunoSEQ multiplex PCR, yet TCRdb's version contains in-frame clones alone and is incomplete. The sample contains roughly 99,000 clones, around 90% of which appear only once. Study-level points and caveats: Spike as a whole was targeted by vaccine-associated CD4 TCRs, dominant at 160-218 and 743-854.

This clone was seen only a few times. Its antigen is not identified. Germline loops: CDR1 WSHSY, CDR2 SAAADI. Trimming took 1 base from V and 0 from J; bases not matched to a gene: 9. The CDR3 is 19 residues long. The sample was peripheral blood, taken 28 days after the second AZD1222 dose. The source of this sequence is an adult who received the AZD1222 COVID-19 vaccine. The J gene is TRBJ1-1, the V gene TRBV10-2; 12 bases line up with TRBD1. CDR3 region: CASSEWDRGRGAMNTEAFF. The CDR3 DNA reads TGCGCCAGCAGTGAGTGGGACAGGGGGCGAGGGGCAATGAACACTGAAGCTTTCTTT.